The 17 T cell receptor beta chains given below trace back to one sample, sequenced in a study of Ad26.COV2.S vaccination and SARS-CoV-2 variants (dated by TCRdb to the early 2020s). The library was built by means of the immunoSEQ multiplex PCR assay. Entries here come from immuneACCESS through TCRdb and include only in-frame sequences with V and J called. Some clones fail to appear in such tables; in the studies checked, an unresolved V gene covers under half of the shortfall, and the cause of the remainder is unknown. This sample holds roughly 410,000 clones; under 90% were observed only once. The top ten clonotypes cover around 7.4% of the sample. What the treatment or condition label conveys for this sample: about 20 received Ad26.COV2.S at low or high dose, single or two shots; about 5 received placebo; per-sample allocation not given. For vaccine and placebo recipients, the sequenced repertoires came from samples collected on day 63 after the first injection.

The sample here was peripheral blood, taken in a trial of Ad26.COV2.S vaccine versus placebo. The receptors shown here come from a person aged 18-65 years who received the Ad26.COV2.S COVID-19 vaccine or a placebo.

The chain combines TRBV21-1 with TRBJ2-7; whether TRBD2, the table's D call, matches the DNA was not checked. TRBV21-1 is a documented pseudogene. The CDR3 loop spans 14 amino acids. In DNA, the CDR3 is TGTGCCAGCAGCAAAGTAACGGTACTGTACGAGCAGTACTTC. Amino acids: CASSKVTVLYEQYF.

The J gene is TRBJ2-7, the V gene TRBV2, with 10 bases lining up with TRBD2. This CDR3 spans 14 amino acids. The J segment lost 3 bases and the V segment lost 7 bases, leaving 6 bases of the junction unmatched. Germline CDR1 and CDR2: SNHLY and FYNNEI. The CDR3 nucleotides are TGTGCCAGCACCGAGAGACTAGCGGGCTACGAGCAGTACTTC. Translating it yields CASTERLAGYEQYF. Filled out from reference TRBV2 and TRBJ2-7, the complete variable domain reads EPEVTQTPSHQVTQMGQEVILRCVPISNHLYFYWYRQILGQKVEFLVSFYNNEISEKSEIFDDQFSVERPDGSNFTLKIRSTKLEDSAMYFCASTERLAGYEQYFGPGTRLTVT.

This chain uses TRBV12-1 with TRBJ2-1; the table assigns TRBD2, which was not confirmed against the DNA. TRBV12-1 is noted as a pseudogene. CDR3 length: 15 residues. CDR3 sequence reads: CASTKSGGVCNEQFF. In DNA form, the CDR3 reads TGTGCCAGCACCAAATCGGGGGGGGTATGTAATGAGCAGTTCTTC.

The V gene is TRBV7-9, the J gene TRBJ2-7; D may be TRBD1 or TRBD2 (5 bases each). The V end lost 2 bases, the J end lost 12 bases, and 20 bases lay between the germline ends. The CDR3 has 14 amino acids. Germline CDR1 and CDR2: SEHNR and FQNEAQ (reference sequence). The DNA for the CDR3 is TGTGCCAGCAGCTTAATTACCATTGGGGGAAAGGTGTACTTC. Its protein product is CASSLITIGGKVYF.

The genes are TRBV7-3 and TRBJ2-3; 8 nucleotides match TRBD2. After removal of 6 bases from V and 3 bases from J, the junction contained 14 bases not matched to a gene. CDR3 length: 17 residues. From germline, CDR1 is SGHTA and CDR2 FQGTGA. CDR3 loop: CASSLTGSGGATDTQYF. CDR3 DNA: TGTGCCAGCAGTCTTACGGGGTCGGGAGGGGCAACAGATACGCAGTATTTT.

The V call is TRBV5-1, the J call TRBJ1-1; 7 positions match TRBD1. Looked up from germline, CDR1 is SGHRS and CDR2 is YFSETQ. CDR3 length: 13 residues. V lost 3 bases to trimming and J lost 4 bases; unmatched junction nucleotides: 3. CDR3 amino acids: CASSSGQTTEAFF. CDR3 in DNA: TGCGCCAGCAGCTCGGGACAGACCACTGAAGCTTTCTTT. Full variable domain (rest looked up from reference TRBV5-1 and TRBJ1-1): KAGVTQTPRYLIKTRGQQVTLSCSPISGHRSVSWYQQTPGQGLQFLFEYFSETQRNKGNFPGRFSGRQFSNSRSEMNVSTLELGDSALYLCASSSGQTTEAFFGQGTRLTVV.

A remark on this clone: The sample has other DNA sequences that encode this CDR3 too. The chain recombines TRBV29-1 with TRBJ2-3, with 7 bases aligning to TRBD1. This CDR3 is 13 amino acids long. The germline V gene encodes CDR1 SQVTM and CDR2 ANQGSEA. Trimming removed 4 bases from V and 1 base from J; junction bases left unmatched: 2. The chain's CDR3 is CSVAGGGTDTQYF. For the CDR3, the DNA is TGCAGCGTTGCAGGGGGAGGCACAGATACGCAGTATTTT.

The chain carries TRBV27 and TRBJ1-1; no definite D call. Germline V gene data show CDR1 as MNHEY and CDR2 as SMNVEV (reference sequence). Trimming left V 6 bases short and J 6 bases short, with 17 bases between. This CDR3 has 14 residues. CDR3 DNA: TGTGCCAGCAGACCCGACCGGTCCTTGGCTGAAGCTTTCTTT. This sequence encodes CASRPDRSLAEAFF.

The V and J genes are TRBV19 and TRBJ2-5, with a weak D call TRBD2 (6 bases). Between the trimmed V and J ends, which lost 5 bases and 5 bases, there was a span of 18 bases. Germline assignment: CDR1 LNHDA and CDR2 SQIVND (reference sequence). The CDR3 totals 15 residues. The CDR3 region has the DNA TGTGCCAGTAGTCCCGCCTCCGGGAGCCGGGAGACCCAGTACTTC. Amino acid sequence: CASSPASGSRETQYF.

The V call is TRBV4-3, the J call TRBJ1-2; no definite D call. V was trimmed by 1 base and J by 7 bases, leaving 19 bases between them. CDR1 is LGHNA, CDR2 YSLEER, per germline. This CDR3 comprises 16 residues. CDR3 in DNA: TGCGCCAGCAGCCAAGCCCCAGGAGGCTCTGGCCCTGGCTACACCTTC. Translating gives CASSQAPGGSGPGYTF.

V usage is TRBV7-9 and J usage is TRBJ1-4; D uncertain. Trimming removed 3 bases at V and 8 bases at J, with 7 bases between. The CDR3 is made up of 12 amino acids. Germline CDR1 SEHNR, CDR2 FQNEAQ (reference sequence). The DNA of the CDR3 is TGTGCCAGCAGCTTCAGCCTCGAAAAACTGTTTTTT. It is translated as CASSFSLEKLFF.

The CDR3 DNA reads as TGTGCCAGCAGTGAAGGCTTCAATCAGCCCCAGCATTTT. Protein: CASSEGFNQPQHF. This chain connects TRBV2 to TRBJ1-5, with D unresolved. V lost 1 base, J lost 3 bases, and 4 bases lay in between. Germline V gene data show CDR1 as SNHLY and CDR2 as FYNNEI. This CDR3 has 13 amino acids.

CDR3 sequence: CASSWGDEQYF. For the CDR3, the DNA is TGTGCCAGCAGTTGGGGGGACGAGCAGTACTTC. The V call is TRBV6-6, the J call TRBJ2-7; TRBD2 is a possible D gene (6 bases). The CDR3 length is 11 residues. The V gene's germline CDR1 is MNHNY and CDR2 SVGAGI (reference sequence). Trimming took 4 bases from V and 5 from J, leaving 6 bases between them.

The chain combines TRBV5-8 with TRBJ1-3; tentative D call: TRBD1 (6 bases). CDR1 is SGHTS, CDR2 YDEGEE, per germline. Trimming left V 4 bases short and J 0 bases short, with 11 bases between. CDR3 length: 15 amino acids. The CDR3 loop is CASSRGTISGNTIYF. The CDR3 coding sequence is TGTGCCAGCAGCCGCGGGACAATCTCTGGAAACACCATATATTTT.

The rearrangement uses TRBV3-1 (or the pseudogene TRBV3-2) and TRBJ2-2; 7 nucleotides line up with TRBD2. There are 16 residues in the CDR3. V dropped 3 bases and J dropped 8; count of bases not matched to a gene: 12. Germline V lookup: CDR1 LGHDT, CDR2 YNNKEL (reference sequence). The CDR3 coding sequence is TGTGCCAGCAGCCAGCGCCGGACTAGGATCGCTGGGGAGCTGTTTTTT. Protein: CASSQRRTRIAGELFF.

The sample holds one count of this clone. The chain employs TRBV5-1 and TRBJ2-5; D might be TRBD2 (6 bases). This CDR3 spans 13 amino acids. Germline V gives CDR1 SGHRS, CDR2 YFSETQ. The V and J ends lost 8 bases and 0 bases respectively, with 11 bases between them. In DNA, the CDR3 is TGCGCCAGAGGAGGGCCGTACCAAGAGACCCAGTACTTC. The encoded protein is CARGGPYQETQYF.

The V and J genes are TRBV30 and TRBJ1-4; possible D gene TRBD1, 5 bases. Germline V gives CDR1 GTSNPN, CDR2 SVGIG (reference sequence). The length of the CDR3 is 14 residues. The germline V and J ends were trimmed by 3 bases and 5 bases, with 13 bases remaining between them. CDR3: CAWSPRQLNEKLFF. The CDR3 coding sequence is TGTGCCTGGAGCCCACGACAGCTAAATGAAAAACTGTTTTTT. Variable domain in full (rest from reference TRBV30 and TRBJ1-4): SQTIHQWPATLVQPVGSPLSLECTVEGTSNPNLYWYRQAAGRGLQLLFYSVGIGQISSEVPQNLSASRPQDRQFILSSKKLLLSDSGFYLCAWSPRQLNEKLFFGSGTQLSVL.